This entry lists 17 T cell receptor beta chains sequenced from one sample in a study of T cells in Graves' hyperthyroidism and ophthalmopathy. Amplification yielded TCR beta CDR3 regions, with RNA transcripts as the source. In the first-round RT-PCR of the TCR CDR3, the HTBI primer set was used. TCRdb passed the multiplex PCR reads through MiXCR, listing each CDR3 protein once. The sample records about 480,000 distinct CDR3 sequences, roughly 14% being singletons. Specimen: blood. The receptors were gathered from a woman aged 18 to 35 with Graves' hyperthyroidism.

In DNA, the CDR3 is TGCAGTGCTAGAGAGGACAATGAGCAGTTCTTC. Translation: CSAREDNEQFF. The rearrangement links TRBV20-1 to TRBJ2-1; no clear D gene. Trimming pared 0 bases from V and 5 bases from J, leaving 2 bases between. The germline gives CDR1 DFQATT, CDR2 SNEGSKA (reference sequence). The CDR3 is 11 residues long.

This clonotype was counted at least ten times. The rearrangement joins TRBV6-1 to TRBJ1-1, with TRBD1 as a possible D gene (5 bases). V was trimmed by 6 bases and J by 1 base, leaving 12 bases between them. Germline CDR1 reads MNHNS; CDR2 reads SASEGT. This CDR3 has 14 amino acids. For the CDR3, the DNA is TGTGCCAGCAGATGGGGCGGGGAGAACACTGAAGCTTTCTTT. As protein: CASRWGGENTEAFF.

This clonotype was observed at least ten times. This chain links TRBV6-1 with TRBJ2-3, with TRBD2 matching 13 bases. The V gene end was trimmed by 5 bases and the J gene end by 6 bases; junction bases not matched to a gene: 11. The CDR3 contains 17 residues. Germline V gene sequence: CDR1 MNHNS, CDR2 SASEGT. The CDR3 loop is CASSLLTSGRPGDTQYF. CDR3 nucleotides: TGTGCCAGCAGTCTACTGACTAGCGGGAGGCCGGGGGATACGCAGTATTTT.

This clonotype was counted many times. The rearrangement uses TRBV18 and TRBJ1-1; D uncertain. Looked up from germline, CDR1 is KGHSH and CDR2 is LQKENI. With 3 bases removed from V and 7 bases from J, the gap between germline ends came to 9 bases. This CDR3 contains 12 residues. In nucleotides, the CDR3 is TGTGCCAGCTCACCCGGTGAGGGTGAAGCTTTCTTT. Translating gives CASSPGEGEAFF.

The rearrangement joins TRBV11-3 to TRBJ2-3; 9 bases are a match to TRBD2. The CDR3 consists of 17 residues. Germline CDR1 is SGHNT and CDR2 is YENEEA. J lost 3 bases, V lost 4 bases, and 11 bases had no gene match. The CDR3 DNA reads TGTGCCAGCAGCTCCTTTCTCGCTAGCGGGATTACAGATACGCAGTATTTT. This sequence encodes CASSSFLASGITDTQYF. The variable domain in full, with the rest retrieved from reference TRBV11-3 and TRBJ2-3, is EAGVVQSPRYKIIEKKQPVAFWCNPISGHNTLYWYLQNLGQGPELLIRYENEEAVDDSQLPKDRFSAERLKGVDSTLKIQPAELGDSAVYLCASSSFLASGITDTQYFGPGTRLTVL.

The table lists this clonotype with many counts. The CDR3 DNA follows: TGTGCCAGCAGTCTCGGGACTAGCGGGAGCCGTGGTGATGAGCAGTTCTTC. Protein: CASSLGTSGSRGDEQFF. The genes are TRBV12-3 or TRBV12-4 and TRBJ2-1; 14 bases fit TRBD2. This CDR3 has 17 amino acids. The trim removed 5 bases at V and 8 bases at J, leaving 11 bases unmatched.

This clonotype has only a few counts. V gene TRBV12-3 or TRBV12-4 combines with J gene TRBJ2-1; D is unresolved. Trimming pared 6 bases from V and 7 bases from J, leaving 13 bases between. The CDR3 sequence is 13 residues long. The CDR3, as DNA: TGTGCCAGCAGGGTCCTCCATGTTAATGAGCAGTTCTTC. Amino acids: CASRVLHVNEQFF.

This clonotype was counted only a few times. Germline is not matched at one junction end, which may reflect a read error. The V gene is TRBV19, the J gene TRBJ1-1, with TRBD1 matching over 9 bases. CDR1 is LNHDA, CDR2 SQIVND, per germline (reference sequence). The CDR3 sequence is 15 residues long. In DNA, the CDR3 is TGTGCCAGTAGGGACAGGGGAGATCTGAACACTAAAGCTTTCTTT. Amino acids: CASRDRGDLNTKAFF.

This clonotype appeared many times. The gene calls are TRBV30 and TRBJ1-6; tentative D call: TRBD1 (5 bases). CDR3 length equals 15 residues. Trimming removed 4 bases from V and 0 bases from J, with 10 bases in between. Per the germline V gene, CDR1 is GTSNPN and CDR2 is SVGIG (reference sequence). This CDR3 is CAWNAGSSYNSPLHF. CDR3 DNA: TGTGCCTGGAACGCAGGGAGCTCCTATAATTCACCCCTCCACTTT.

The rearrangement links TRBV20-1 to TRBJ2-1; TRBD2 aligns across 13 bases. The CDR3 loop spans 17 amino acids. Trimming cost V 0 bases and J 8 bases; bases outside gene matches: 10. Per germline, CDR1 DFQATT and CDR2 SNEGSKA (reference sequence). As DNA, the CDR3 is TGCAGTGCTAGAGATCCAAGGTGGACTAGCGGGAGCGATGAGCAGTTCTTC. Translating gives CSARDPRWTSGSDEQFF.

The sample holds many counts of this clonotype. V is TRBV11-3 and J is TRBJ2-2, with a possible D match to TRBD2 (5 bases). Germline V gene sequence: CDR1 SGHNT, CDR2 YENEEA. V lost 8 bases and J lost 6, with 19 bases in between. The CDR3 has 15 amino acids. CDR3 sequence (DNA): TGTGCCAGCTGTCGAAGGGAGAGCTGGGCCGGGGAGCTGTTTTTT. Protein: CASCRRESWAGELFF.

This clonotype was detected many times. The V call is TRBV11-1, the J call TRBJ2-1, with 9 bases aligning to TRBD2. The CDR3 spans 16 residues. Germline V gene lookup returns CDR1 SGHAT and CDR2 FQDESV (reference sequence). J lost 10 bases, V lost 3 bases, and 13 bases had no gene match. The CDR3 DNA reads TGTGCCAGCAGCTTTGGTGGGGCGGGAGGGGTTGAGGAGCAGTTCTTC. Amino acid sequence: CASSFGGAGGVEEQFF.

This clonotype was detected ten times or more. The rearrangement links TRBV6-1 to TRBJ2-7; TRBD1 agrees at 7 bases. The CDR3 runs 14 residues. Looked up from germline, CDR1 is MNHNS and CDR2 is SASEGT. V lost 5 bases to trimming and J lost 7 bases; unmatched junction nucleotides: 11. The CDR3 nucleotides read TGTGCCAGCAGTCCTGGGACAGATGAAAGAGAGCAGTACTTC. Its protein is CASSPGTDEREQYF.

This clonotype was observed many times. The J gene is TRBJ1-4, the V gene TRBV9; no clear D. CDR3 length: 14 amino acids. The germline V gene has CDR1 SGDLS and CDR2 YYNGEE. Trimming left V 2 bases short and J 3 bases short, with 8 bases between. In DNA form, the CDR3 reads TGTGCCAGCAGCGTCTGGCCTTCTAATGAAAAACTGTTTTTT. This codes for CASSVWPSNEKLFF.

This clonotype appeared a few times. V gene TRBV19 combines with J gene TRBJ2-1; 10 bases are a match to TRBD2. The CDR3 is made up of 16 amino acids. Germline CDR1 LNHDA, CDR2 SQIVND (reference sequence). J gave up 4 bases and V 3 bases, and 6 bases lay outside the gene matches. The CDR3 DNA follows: TGTGCCAGTAGTATCCCCAGCGGGAGGGGTTACAATGAGCAGTTCTTC. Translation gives CASSIPSGRGYNEQFF.

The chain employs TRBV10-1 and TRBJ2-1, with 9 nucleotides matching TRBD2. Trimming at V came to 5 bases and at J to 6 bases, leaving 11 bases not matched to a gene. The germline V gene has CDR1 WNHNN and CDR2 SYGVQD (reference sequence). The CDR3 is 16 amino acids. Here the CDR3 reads CASSSVGLAMGNEQFF. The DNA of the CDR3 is TGCGCCAGCAGTTCCGTGGGACTAGCAATGGGCAATGAGCAGTTCTTC.

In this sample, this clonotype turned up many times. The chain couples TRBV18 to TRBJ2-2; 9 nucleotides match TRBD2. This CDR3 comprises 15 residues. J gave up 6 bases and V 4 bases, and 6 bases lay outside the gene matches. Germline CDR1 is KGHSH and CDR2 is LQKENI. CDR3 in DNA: TGTGCCAGCTCACGAGATAGCGGGAGTGCCGGGGAGCTGTTTTTT. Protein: CASSRDSGSAGELFF.